Listed below are T cell receptor beta chains from one sample, sequenced in a study of CD8 T cells in ankylosing spondylitis. TCRdb reprocessed the 5' RACE reads via MiXCR and lists one record per CDR3 protein. The repertoire has under 250,000 distinct CDR3 sequences, around 7.9% of them found once; the top ten carry 12% to 15%. Sequenced sample: blood, either unsorted or a sorted T cell fraction (not recorded which). These TCRs come from a male donor with ankylosing spondylitis. Each CDR3 is given with its conserved first and last residue. Each record gives: V gene, J gene, clone size, D gene, CDR3 DNA, CDR3 protein. A D gene is named only where the DNA matches it firmly. The size field is filled for only some rows; it gives once, few, many or a size class.

TRBV28,TRBJ2-5,.,.,TGTGCCAGCTCTTTGTGGAGGGTGGGACAAGAGACCCAGTACTTC,CASSLWRVGQETQYF
TRBV27,TRBJ2-7,few,.,TGTGCCAGCGGCGCACAGGGACCCTACGAGCAGTACTTC,CASGAQGPYEQYF
TRBV6-1,TRBJ1-5,many,.,TGTGCCAGCAGGGTGGATATCGGCAATCAGCCCCAGCATTTT,CASRVDIGNQPQHF
TRBV20-1,TRBJ2-7,many,.,TGCAGTGCTAGACCTTATACGGGATCCTACGAGCAGTACTTC,CSARPYTGSYEQYF
TRBV4-1,TRBJ1-5,.,.,TGCGCCAGCAGCAACATATACGGTAGCAATCAGCCCCAGCATTTT,CASSNIYGSNQPQHF
TRBV6-5,TRBJ1-5,many,.,TGTGCCAGCGGGGTTCGTCAGCCCCAGCATTTT,CASGVRQPQHF
TRBV27,TRBJ2-1,many,TRBD1,TGTGCCAGCAGTTCCCACAGGGGATCCTACAATGAGCAGTTCTTC,CASSSHRGSYNEQFF
TRBV6-2/TRBV6-3,TRBJ2-2,few,.,TGTGCCAGCACCCTAACAGGGCGGGGCACCGGGGAGCTGTTTTTT,CASTLTGRGTGELFF
TRBV20-1,TRBJ2-6,.,.,TGCAGTGCTAGAGATCGTCGACTTTCGAGCTCTGGGGCCAACGTCCTGACTTTC,CSARDRRLSSSGANVLTF
TRBV5-6,TRBJ2-7,few,.,TGTGCCAGCGCCGCCGAAGGTGGCGAGCAGTACTTC,CASAAEGGEQYF
TRBV7-9,TRBJ2-7,few,.,TGTGCCAGCAGCTTCGACAGATTAGGCGAGCAGTACTTC,CASSFDRLGEQYF
TRBV7-9,TRBJ2-4,many,.,TGTGCCAGCAGCCCGCGAGCAGGGAACGTTTACATTCAGTACTTC,CASSPRAGNVYIQYF
TRBV4-3,TRBJ1-6,many,.,TGCGCCAGCAGCCAAACTCCACGGAAGGGATCACCCCTCCACTTT,CASSQTPRKGSPLHF
TRBV27,TRBJ2-6,.,.,TGTGCCAGCAGTTTCGGGGCAGGGACTGGGGCCAACGTCCTGACTTTC,CASSFGAGTGANVLTF
TRBV6-2/TRBV6-3,TRBJ2-7,many,.,TGTGCCAGCAGTTACGTTAACAGGGTCTACGAGCAGTACTTC,CASSYVNRVYEQYF
TRBV5-1,TRBJ1-4,many,.,TGCGCCAGCAGCTCCAGTGCAGGGCGGGGTGAAAAACTGTTTTTT,CASSSSAGRGEKLFF
TRBV20-1,TRBJ2-1,many,TRBD2,TGCAGTGCCGGGACTAGCGGCCTATACAATGAGCAGTTCTTC,CSAGTSGLYNEQFF
TRBV6-1,TRBJ2-7,many,.,TGTGCCAGCAGTGAGATTGCCGGGACAACTTCCTACGAGCAGTACTTC,CASSEIAGTTSYEQYF
TRBV11-2,TRBJ1-6,few,.,TGTGCCAGCAGCTTAGCCCTCTTGGGCTCACCCCTCCACTTT,CASSLALLGSPLHF
TRBV7-9,TRBJ2-7,many,.,TGTGCCAGCAGTCTGGGGCGTTACGAGCAGTACTTC,CASSLGRYEQYF
TRBV6-2/TRBV6-3,TRBJ2-1,many,.,TGTGCCAGCAGTTACCCTCATCCTGAGCAGTTCTTC,CASSYPHPEQFF
TRBV5-1,TRBJ2-7,.,.,TGCGCCAGCAGCTTGACAGTCCTACGAGAGCAGTACTTC,CASSLTVLREQYF
TRBV11-3,TRBJ2-3,.,TRBD2,TGTGCCAGCAGCTTGACTAGCGGGTATAGCCCAGATACGCAGTATTTT,CASSLTSGYSPDTQYF
TRBV28,TRBJ2-7,.,TRBD1,TGTGCCAGCACCGTACCGGGACAGTCCTACGAGCAGTACTTC,CASTVPGQSYEQYF
TRBV11-1,TRBJ2-1,.,.,TGTGCCAGCAGCGGATGGGGGGGACAGGAAAGCTCCTACAATGAGCAGTTCTTC,CASSGWGGQESSYNEQFF
TRBV11-2,TRBJ1-1,many,.,TGTGCCAGCAGCTGGTCGGGGAGGGCTTTCTTT,CASSWSGRAFF
TRBV4-3,TRBJ2-1,many,.,TGCGCCAGCAGCCATGGCGACTCCTACAATGAGCAGTTCTTC,CASSHGDSYNEQFF
TRBV12-3/TRBV12-4,TRBJ2-3,many,.,TGTGCCAGCAGTCCCATAAGAGGAGATACGCAGTATTTT,CASSPIRGDTQYF
TRBV3-1,TRBJ2-2,medium-sized,TRBD2,TGTGCCAGTCAGCGGGACGGGTCCCTTAACACCGGGGAGCTGTTTTTT,CASQRDGSLNTGELFF
TRBV25-1,TRBJ2-2,many,.,TGTGCCAGCAAAGGGGTCACCGGGGAGCTGTTTTTT,CASKGVTGELFF
TRBV6-4,TRBJ2-3,many,TRBD1,TGTGCCAGCAGTGACGGGACAGGGGGCACAGATACGCAGTATTTT,CASSDGTGGTDTQYF
TRBV28,TRBJ2-5,.,.,TGTGCCAGCAACACTGGCCCTACCCAGTACTTC,CASNTGPTQYF
TRBV4-2,TRBJ2-7,many,.,TGTGCCAGCAGCCAAGATGCCGGGCGCAGGTACGAGCAGTACTTC,CASSQDAGRRYEQYF
TRBV30,TRBJ2-1,many,.,TGTGCCTGGAGTGTGGGGGGGCCATACAATGAGCAGTTCTTC,CAWSVGGPYNEQFF
TRBV4-2,TRBJ2-7,.,TRBD1,TGTGCCAGCAACCAAGATGGGACAGAGGCCTACGAGCAGTACTTC,CASNQDGTEAYEQYF
TRBV28,TRBJ1-5,few,.,TGTGCCAGCTCCACAGGGAGTCAGCCCCAGCATTTT,CASSTGSQPQHF
TRBV18,TRBJ2-7,many,.,TGTGCCAGCTCATCCGGGTTAGCGAGGTACGAGCAGTACTTC,CASSSGLARYEQYF
TRBV3-1,TRBJ1-1,.,.,TGTGCCAGCAGCCAAAGCTGGAGTACTGAAGCTTTCTTT,CASSQSWSTEAFF
TRBV6-5,TRBJ1-2,.,TRBD1,TGTGCCAGCAGTTTAGTCGAACAGGGGAACTATGGCTACACCTTC,CASSLVEQGNYGYTF
TRBV4-3,TRBJ1-1,many,TRBD1,TGCGCCAGCAGCCCACAAGACAGGGCGAACACTGAAGCTTTCTTT,CASSPQDRANTEAFF
TRBV10-3,TRBJ2-7,many,.,TGTGCCATCAGGACCGACAGGTACGAGCAGTACTTC,CAIRTDRYEQYF
TRBV6-1,TRBJ1-1,many,.,TGTGCCAGCAGCACAGGGTGGAACACTGAAGCTTTCTTT,CASSTGWNTEAFF
TRBV9,TRBJ2-7,many,TRBD1,TGTGCCAGCAGCGTTGGTGGAACAGGGGGGACCTACGAGCAGTACTTC,CASSVGGTGGTYEQYF
TRBV27,TRBJ2-7,many,TRBD1,TGTGCCAGCAGTTTCCGGGACAGGCTCTCCTACGAGCAGTACTTC,CASSFRDRLSYEQYF
TRBV7-9,TRBJ2-5,many,.,TGTGCCAGCAGCTTGGCAGTTGGGGAGCAAGAGACCCAGTACTTC,CASSLAVGEQETQYF
TRBV12-3/TRBV12-4,TRBJ2-7,many,.,TGTGCCAGCAGTTACAGTTACTCCTACGAGCAGTACTTC,CASSYSYSYEQYF
TRBV27,TRBJ2-7,many,.,TGTGCCAGCAGTTTGCACGCCGAGTTCGAGCAGTACTTC,CASSLHAEFEQYF
TRBV19,TRBJ2-1,many,TRBD2,TGTGCCAGTAGACGGACTAGCGGGAGTCACAATGAGCAGTTCTTC,CASRRTSGSHNEQFF
TRBV5-6,TRBJ1-5,.,.,TGTGCCAGCAGCCTGGGCCTTCCGCGGAGCAATCAGCCCCAGCATTTT,CASSLGLPRSNQPQHF
TRBV7-9,TRBJ2-1,many,.,TGTGCCAGCAGCTTAGTCGGCCTAGCAGGGGAGCAGTTCTTC,CASSLVGLAGEQFF
TRBV4-2,TRBJ2-7,many,TRBD1,TGTGCCAGCAGCTATAGACAGGGCCTTCTCTACGAGCAGTACTTC,CASSYRQGLLYEQYF
TRBV24-1,TRBJ2-1,.,.,TGTGCCACCAGTGATTTCGGCGGGACGGCGAATGAGCAGTTCTTC,CATSDFGGTANEQFF
TRBV6-5,TRBJ1-2,many,.,TGTGCCAGCAGTTACTCGGGGGTGACAGACGCTGGCTACACCTTC,CASSYSGVTDAGYTF
TRBV7-8,TRBJ1-5,many,TRBD1,TGTGCCAGCAGCGGGGACAGGTATAGCAATCAGCCCCAGCATTTT,CASSGDRYSNQPQHF